The TCR beta chain described here comes from a study of cytomegalovirus exposure and HLA in healthy donors. Worth noting for this clone: Its cognate antigen is unknown.

Broader study findings: A later analysis reportedly found that, within productive TCRs, an Asian-associated ancestry cluster had fewer N-insertions than the mean observed across the roughly 700 donors. Some V segments, TRBV6-2 and TRBV6-3 among them, were indistinguishable and were therefore excluded. In a later analysis, HLA-associated beta chains showed higher expansion and lower generation probabilities than comparable chains.

It was with 60 Vbeta and 13 Jbeta primers that the PCR ran. Assay used: immunoSEQ multiplex PCR; TCRdb lists only in-frame clones, some missing. The sample lists roughly 100,000 clones, 70% to 75% seen once, with 1% to 1.5% in the top ten. Looked up from germline, CDR1 is SGHDN and CDR2 is FVKESK. The CDR3 runs to 14 residues. V lost 3 bases and J 3 bases, leaving 12 bases between the germline ends. Sequences were obtained from PBMCs. This sequence joins TRBV14 and TRBJ2-7; a weak D match, TRBD2 (5 bases). This clonotype originated in a man aged 35 to 55 in good health and CMV-seronegative. The CDR3 protein is CASSHQGLHYEQYF. The CDR3 DNA follows: TGTGCCAGCAGCCACCAAGGACTGCACTACGAGCAGTACTTC.